The sequence of this T cell receptor beta chain was determined in a study of T-cell memory formation after mild COVID-19. This clonotype appeared a few times. Researchers used 5'RACE with constant-segment primers to make TCR alpha and TCR beta cDNA libraries that carry sample barcodes and UMIs. TCRdb processed the 5' RACE reads anew with MiXCR; each CDR3 protein has one entry. The data hold hundreds of thousands of distinct CDR3 sequences, with 7.5% to 9.5% observed a single time. There are 11 residues in the CDR3. V was shortened by 5 bases and J by 9 bases, with 9 bases between the two germline ends. Per germline, CDR1 SGHVS and CDR2 FQNEAQ.

This sequence joins TRBV7-8 and TRBJ2-3, with D perhaps matching TRBD1 (6 bases). The source of this sequence is a young man who had mild COVID-19 (a few samples of this study predate the infection). Cell type and time point are not known. The sequenced material came from PBMCs or a T cell subset sorted from them (not recorded which). CDR3 coding DNA: TGTGCCAGCAGCCCGGACAGCACGCAGTATTTT. Translation gives CASSPDSTQYF.